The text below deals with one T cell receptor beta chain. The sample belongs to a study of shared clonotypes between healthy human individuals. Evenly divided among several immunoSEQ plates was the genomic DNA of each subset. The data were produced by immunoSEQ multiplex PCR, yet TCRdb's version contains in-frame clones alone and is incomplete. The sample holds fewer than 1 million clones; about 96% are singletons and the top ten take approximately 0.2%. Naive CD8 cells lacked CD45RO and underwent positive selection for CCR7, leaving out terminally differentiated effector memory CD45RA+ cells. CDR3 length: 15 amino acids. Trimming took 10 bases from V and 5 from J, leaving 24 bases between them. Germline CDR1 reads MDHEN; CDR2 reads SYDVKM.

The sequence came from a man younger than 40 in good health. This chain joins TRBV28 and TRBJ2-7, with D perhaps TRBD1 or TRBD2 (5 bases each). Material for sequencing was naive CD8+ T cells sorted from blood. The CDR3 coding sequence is TGTGCCACCGCTTTGGGACGATCCCCCGCGGACGAGCAGTACTTC. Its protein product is CATALGRSPADEQYF.